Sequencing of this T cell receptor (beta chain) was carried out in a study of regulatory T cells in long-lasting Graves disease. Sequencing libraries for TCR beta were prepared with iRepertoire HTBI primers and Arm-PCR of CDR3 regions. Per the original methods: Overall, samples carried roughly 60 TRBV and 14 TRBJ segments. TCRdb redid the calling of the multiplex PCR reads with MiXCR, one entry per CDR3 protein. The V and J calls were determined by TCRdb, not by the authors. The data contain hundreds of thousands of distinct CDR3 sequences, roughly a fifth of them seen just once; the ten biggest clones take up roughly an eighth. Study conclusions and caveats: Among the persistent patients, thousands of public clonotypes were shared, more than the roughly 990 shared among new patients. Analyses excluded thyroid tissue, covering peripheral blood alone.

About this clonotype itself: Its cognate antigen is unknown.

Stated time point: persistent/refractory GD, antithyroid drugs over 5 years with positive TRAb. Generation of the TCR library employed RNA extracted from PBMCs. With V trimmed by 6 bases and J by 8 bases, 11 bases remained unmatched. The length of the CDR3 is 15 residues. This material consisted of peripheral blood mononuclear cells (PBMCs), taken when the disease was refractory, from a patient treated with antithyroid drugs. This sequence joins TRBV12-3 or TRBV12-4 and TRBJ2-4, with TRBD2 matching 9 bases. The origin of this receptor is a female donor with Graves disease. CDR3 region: CASSAVAGVLDIQYF. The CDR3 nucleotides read TGTGCCAGCAGCGCGGTAGCGGGAGTGCTAGACATTCAGTACTTC.